This T cell receptor (beta chain) was obtained from a study of beta chain features in type 1 diabetes. cDNA synthesis used the whole RNA isolate, giving expressed TCRB sequences. The assay was immunoSEQ multiplex PCR, and TCRdb's table has in-frame clones only and misses some. The table has 200,000 to 250,000 clones, around 68% seen once. This clone was detected once. What it recognizes is unknown. The V gene end was trimmed by 4 bases and the J gene end by 1 base; junction bases not matched to a gene: 3. Germline CDR1 and CDR2: ENHRY and SYGVKD. CDR3 length: 15 amino acids. Notes on the study in general: There were fewer insertions and more deletions at the VDJ junctions of type 1 diabetes patients.

The rearrangement joins TRBV10-3 to TRBJ2-7, with 11 bases fitting TRBD2. Sequences were obtained from naive CD4+ T cells from blood. The source of this sequence is a man under 40 in good health. DNA for the CDR3: TGTGCCATCAGTGGGGGGACTAGCGGATCCTACGAGCAGTACTTC. Translating gives CAISGGTSGSYEQYF.